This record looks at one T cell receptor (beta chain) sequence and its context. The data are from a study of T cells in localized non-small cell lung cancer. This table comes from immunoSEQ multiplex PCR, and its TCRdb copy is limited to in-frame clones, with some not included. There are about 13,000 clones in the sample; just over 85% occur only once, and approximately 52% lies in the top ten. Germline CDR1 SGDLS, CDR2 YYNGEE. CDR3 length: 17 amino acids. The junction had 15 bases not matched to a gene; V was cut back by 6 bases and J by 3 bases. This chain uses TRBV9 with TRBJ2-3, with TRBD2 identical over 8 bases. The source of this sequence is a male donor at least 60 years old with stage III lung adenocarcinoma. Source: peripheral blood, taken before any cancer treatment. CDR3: CASTQAASGLGTDTQYF. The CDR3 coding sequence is TGTGCCAGCACACAGGCCGCTAGCGGGTTGGGGACAGATACGCAGTATTTT.